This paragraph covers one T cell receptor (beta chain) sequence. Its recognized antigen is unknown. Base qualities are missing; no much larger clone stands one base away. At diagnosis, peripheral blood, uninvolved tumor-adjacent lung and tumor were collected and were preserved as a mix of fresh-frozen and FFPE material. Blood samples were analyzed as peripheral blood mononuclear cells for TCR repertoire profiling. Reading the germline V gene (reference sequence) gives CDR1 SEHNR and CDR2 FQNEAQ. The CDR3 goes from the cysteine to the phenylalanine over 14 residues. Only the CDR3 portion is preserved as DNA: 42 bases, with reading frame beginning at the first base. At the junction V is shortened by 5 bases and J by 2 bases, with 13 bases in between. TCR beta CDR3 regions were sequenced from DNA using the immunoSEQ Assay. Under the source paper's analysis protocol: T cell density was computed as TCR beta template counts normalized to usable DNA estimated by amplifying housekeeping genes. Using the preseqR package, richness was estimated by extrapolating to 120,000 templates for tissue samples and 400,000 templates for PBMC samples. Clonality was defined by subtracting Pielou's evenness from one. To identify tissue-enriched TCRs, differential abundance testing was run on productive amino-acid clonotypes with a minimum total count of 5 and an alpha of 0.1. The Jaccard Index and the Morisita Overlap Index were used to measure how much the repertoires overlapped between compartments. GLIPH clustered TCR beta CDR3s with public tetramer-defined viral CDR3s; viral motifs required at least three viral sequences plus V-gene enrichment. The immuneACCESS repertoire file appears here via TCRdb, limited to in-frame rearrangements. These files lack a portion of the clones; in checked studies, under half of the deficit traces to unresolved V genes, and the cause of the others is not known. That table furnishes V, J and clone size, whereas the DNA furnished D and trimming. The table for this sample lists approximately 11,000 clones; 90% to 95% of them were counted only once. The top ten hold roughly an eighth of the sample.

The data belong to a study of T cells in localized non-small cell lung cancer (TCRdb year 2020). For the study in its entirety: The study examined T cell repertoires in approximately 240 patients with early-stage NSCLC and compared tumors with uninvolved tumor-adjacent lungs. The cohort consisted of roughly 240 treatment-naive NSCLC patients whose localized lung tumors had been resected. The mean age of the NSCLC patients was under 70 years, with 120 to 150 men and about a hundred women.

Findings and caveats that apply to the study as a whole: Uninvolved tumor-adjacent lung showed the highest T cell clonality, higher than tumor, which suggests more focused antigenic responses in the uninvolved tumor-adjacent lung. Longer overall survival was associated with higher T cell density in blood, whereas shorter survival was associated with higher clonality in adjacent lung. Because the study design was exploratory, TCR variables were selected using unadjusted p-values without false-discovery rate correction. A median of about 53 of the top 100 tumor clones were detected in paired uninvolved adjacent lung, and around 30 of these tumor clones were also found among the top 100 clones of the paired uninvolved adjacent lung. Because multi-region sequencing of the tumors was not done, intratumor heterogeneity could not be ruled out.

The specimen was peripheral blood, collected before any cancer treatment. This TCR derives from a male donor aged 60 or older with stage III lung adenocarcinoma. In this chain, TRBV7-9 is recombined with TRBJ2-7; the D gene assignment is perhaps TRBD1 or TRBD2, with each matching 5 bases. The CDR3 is CASSPKGTTYEQYF. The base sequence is TGTGCCAGCAGCCCTAAGGGGACGACCTACGAGCAGTACTTC.